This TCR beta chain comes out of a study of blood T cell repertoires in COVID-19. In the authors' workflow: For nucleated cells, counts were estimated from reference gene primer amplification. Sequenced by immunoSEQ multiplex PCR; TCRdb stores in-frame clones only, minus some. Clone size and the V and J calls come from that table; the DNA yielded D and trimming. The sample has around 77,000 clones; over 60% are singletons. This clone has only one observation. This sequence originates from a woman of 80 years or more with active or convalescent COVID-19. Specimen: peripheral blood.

The CDR3 loop is CASRGIQGDPYEQYF. The CDR3 DNA reads TGTGCCAGCAGAGGGATACAGGGTGATCCCTACGAGCAGTACTTC. The chain combines TRBV6-5 with TRBJ2-7; D is possibly TRBD1 (6 bases). This CDR3 has 15 amino acids. V lost 6 bases to trimming and J lost 2 bases, with 17 bases between them. Germline loops: CDR1 MNHEY, CDR2 SVGAGI.